Given below is one T cell receptor (beta chain) in context. Its antigen remains unknown. The V gene end was trimmed by 3 bases and the J gene end by 6 bases; junction bases not matched to a gene: 11. The germline V gene has CDR1 LNHDA and CDR2 SQIVND (reference sequence). The CDR3 is made up of 15 amino acids. These data originate in a study of T cell clones after liver transplantation. Overall study results and limits: A larger donor-reactive than third-party decline suggested partial antigen-specific deletion. Small, mixed patient groups and varying post-transplant times limit these conclusions. A significant post-transplant drop in circulating graft-donor-reactive CD4 TCRbeta sequences occurred in most of the 8 subjects.

TCRdb keeps only in-frame clones here, not all; method: immunoSEQ multiplex PCR. The sample holds 16,000 or so clones, 85% to 90% seen once. The starting material was CD8+ T cells from blood, obtained 45 to 46 months after liver transplant. The receptor was isolated from a human patient who received a liver transplant. Among the T cells, some may be from the graft donor. This rearrangement joins TRBV19 to TRBJ2-7; the match to TRBD1 covers 7 bases. The CDR3 loop reads CASSIGTAAPTEQYF. The CDR3 DNA follows: TGTGCCAGTAGTATCGGGACAGCCGCGCCGACCGAGCAGTACTTC. Full variable domain (outside the CDR3, taken from reference TRBV19 and TRBJ2-7): DGGITQSPKYLFRKEGQNVTLSCEQNLNHDAMYWYRQDPGQGLRLIYYSQIVNDFQKGDIAEGYSVSREKKESFPLTVTSAQKNPTAFYLCASSIGTAAPTEQYFGPGTRLTVT.